This T cell receptor beta chain is from a study of blood T cell repertoires in COVID-19. Deletions cut 1 base from V and 5 bases from J, with 8 bases between. This CDR3 is built from 13 residues. Original methodology: The assay estimated nucleated cells by amplifying reference gene primers. The repertoire was sequenced with immunoSEQ multiplex PCR; TCRdb's copy has only in-frame clones and lacks some. The DNA gave D and trimming, while V, J and clone size come from that table. In the table there are fewer than 500,000 clones, around 90% of which are singletons. The sample consisted of peripheral blood. The sequence was collected from a man younger than 30 with COVID-19, enrolled during active disease. The genes are TRBV12-3 or TRBV12-4 and TRBJ2-5; no definite D call. This CDR3 is CASSLGIRETQYF. The CDR3 nucleotides read TGTGCCAGCAGTTTAGGCATACGGGAGACCCAGTACTTC.